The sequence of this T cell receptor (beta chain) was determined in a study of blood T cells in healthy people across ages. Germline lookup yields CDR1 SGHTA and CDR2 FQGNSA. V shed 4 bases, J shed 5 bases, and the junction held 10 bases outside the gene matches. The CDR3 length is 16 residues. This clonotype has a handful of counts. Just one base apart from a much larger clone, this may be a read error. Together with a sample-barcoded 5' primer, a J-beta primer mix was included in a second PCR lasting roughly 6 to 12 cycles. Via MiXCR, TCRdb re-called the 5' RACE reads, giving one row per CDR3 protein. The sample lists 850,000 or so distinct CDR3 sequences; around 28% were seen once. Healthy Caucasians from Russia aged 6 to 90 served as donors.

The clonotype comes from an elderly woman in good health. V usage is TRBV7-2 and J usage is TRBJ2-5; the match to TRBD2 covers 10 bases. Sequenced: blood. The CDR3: CASSSGRAGGLETQYF. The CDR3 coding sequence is TGTGCCAGCAGCTCGGGACGAGCGGGGGGGCTTGAGACCCAGTACTTC.